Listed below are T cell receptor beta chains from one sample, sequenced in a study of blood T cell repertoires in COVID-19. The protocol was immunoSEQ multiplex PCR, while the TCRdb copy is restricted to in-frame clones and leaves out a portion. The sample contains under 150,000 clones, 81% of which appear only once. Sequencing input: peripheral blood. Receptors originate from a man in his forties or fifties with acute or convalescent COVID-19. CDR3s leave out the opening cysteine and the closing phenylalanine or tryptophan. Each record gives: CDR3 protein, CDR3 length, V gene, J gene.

CDR3 protein: ASSLIWGGEDTQY
CDR3 length: 13
V gene: TRBV7-3
J gene: TRBJ2-3

CDR3 protein: ASSLGGTQY
CDR3 length: 9
V gene: TRBV6-5
J gene: TRBJ2-5

CDR3 protein: ASSLTDNTEAF
CDR3 length: 11
V gene: TRBV12-3/TRBV12-4
J gene: TRBJ1-1

CDR3 protein: ASRISNTEAF
CDR3 length: 10
V gene: TRBV28
J gene: TRBJ1-1

CDR3 protein: ASSVRDSNPYGYT
CDR3 length: 13
V gene: TRBV9
J gene: TRBJ1-2

CDR3 protein: ASRGQTLAKNIQY
CDR3 length: 13
V gene: TRBV11-2
J gene: TRBJ2-4

CDR3 protein: ASSTTGHGYT
CDR3 length: 10
V gene: TRBV19
J gene: TRBJ1-2

CDR3 protein: ASSHPDRMNTEAF
CDR3 length: 13
V gene: TRBV4-1
J gene: TRBJ1-1

CDR3 protein: ASSHPSDTGELF
CDR3 length: 12
V gene: TRBV4-1
J gene: TRBJ2-2

CDR3 protein: ASGWAALGYT
CDR3 length: 10
V gene: TRBV19
J gene: TRBJ1-2

CDR3 protein: SVGSGGYGYT
CDR3 length: 10
V gene: TRBV29-1
J gene: TRBJ1-2

CDR3 protein: ASGTAMNTEAF
CDR3 length: 11
V gene: TRBV2
J gene: TRBJ1-1

CDR3 protein: ASSSPGQGAYQPQH
CDR3 length: 14
V gene: TRBV6-6
J gene: TRBJ1-5

CDR3 protein: ASHVSGGTTDTQY
CDR3 length: 13
V gene: TRBV5-1
J gene: TRBJ2-3

CDR3 protein: ASSSLANYGYT
CDR3 length: 11
V gene: TRBV12-3/TRBV12-4
J gene: TRBJ1-2

CDR3 protein: ASSSVQETQY
CDR3 length: 10
V gene: TRBV28
J gene: TRBJ2-5

CDR3 protein: ASSLGGTGNTIY
CDR3 length: 12
V gene: TRBV6-6
J gene: TRBJ1-3

CDR3 protein: ASSRRQGPVYNEQF
CDR3 length: 14
V gene: TRBV11-2
J gene: TRBJ2-1

CDR3 protein: ASSFRRGQKDEKLF
CDR3 length: 14
V gene: TRBV27
J gene: TRBJ1-4

CDR3 protein: ASSQQTATEAF
CDR3 length: 11
V gene: TRBV3-1/TRBV3-2
J gene: TRBJ1-1

CDR3 protein: ASSLDNYGMNTEAF
CDR3 length: 14
V gene: TRBV18
J gene: TRBJ1-1

CDR3 protein: ASSTPRRNEKLF
CDR3 length: 12
V gene: TRBV19
J gene: TRBJ1-4

CDR3 protein: ASSLPYQGVSEKLF
CDR3 length: 14
V gene: TRBV5-6
J gene: TRBJ1-4

CDR3 protein: ASSYSGRPTGELF
CDR3 length: 13
V gene: TRBV6-5
J gene: TRBJ2-2

CDR3 protein: ASSLAPRDYGYT
CDR3 length: 12
V gene: TRBV5-1
J gene: TRBJ1-2

CDR3 protein: ASRGLKETQY
CDR3 length: 10
V gene: TRBV5-1
J gene: TRBJ2-5

CDR3 protein: SDEKSGFGEQF
CDR3 length: 11
V gene: TRBV29-1
J gene: TRBJ2-1

CDR3 protein: ASSLTQDHEQY
CDR3 length: 11
V gene: TRBV12-3/TRBV12-4
J gene: TRBJ2-7

CDR3 protein: ASSFGLAGYNEQF
CDR3 length: 13
V gene: TRBV11-1
J gene: TRBJ2-1

CDR3 protein: ASSLILGSGANVLT
CDR3 length: 14
V gene: TRBV7-3
J gene: TRBJ2-6

CDR3 protein: ASSRDRGQSGTEAF
CDR3 length: 14
V gene: TRBV5-1
J gene: TRBJ1-1